The 30 T cell receptor beta chains presented below share a single source sample, sequenced in a study of shared clonotypes between healthy human individuals. Data came from immunoSEQ multiplex PCR; TCRdb stores just in-frame clones and leaves some out. The repertoire holds 2,500,000 or so clones, with 93% as singletons. The sample consisted of naive CD4+ T cells from PBMCs. Regarding subset: CD45RA+ positively selected. These receptors were taken from a man between 18 and 35 years old in good health. Some clones in this sample may be carry-over from other donors' samples.

The chain is built from TRBV7-9 and TRBJ2-5; a weak D match, TRBD1 (7 bases). Trimming took 11 bases from V and 3 from J, leaving 19 bases between them. The germline CDR1 and CDR2 sequences are SEHNR and FQNEAQ (reference sequence). This CDR3 is 14 amino acids long. CDR3 nucleotides: TGTGCCGGGGGGACAGTTGACCCGAAAGAGACCCAGTACTTC. This codes for CAGGTVDPKETQYF.

The V and J genes are TRBV11-2 and TRBJ1-5; D is uncertain. Trimming removed 0 bases from V and 7 bases from J, with 4 bases in between. The germline gives CDR1 SGHAT, CDR2 FQNNGV. This CDR3 is 12 amino acids long. CDR3 sequence: CASSLEGQPQHF. The CDR3 bases are TGTGCCAGCAGCTTAGAGGGGCAGCCCCAGCATTTT.

The chain has TRBV2 and TRBJ1-5; TRBD1 aligns across 7 bases. This CDR3 is built from 16 residues. CDR1 and CDR2 from the germline V gene are SNHLY and FYNNEI. Losses at the gene ends were 0 bases for V and 5 bases for J; bases not matched to a gene: 7. CDR3 nucleotides: TGTGCCAGCAGTGAAGCCAGGACAGGAATGGATCAGCCCCAGCATTTT. Encoded protein: CASSEARTGMDQPQHF.

The chain combines TRBV5-1 with TRBJ1-2; D gene unclear. Germline loops: CDR1 SGHRS, CDR2 YFSETQ. Trimming pared 2 bases from V and 1 base from J, leaving 12 bases between. This CDR3 has 15 residues. As DNA, the CDR3 is TGCGCCAGCAGCTTTGGCGGGCAGAATAACTATGGCTACACCTTC. This codes for CASSFGGQNNYGYTF.

The chain has TRBV6-4 and TRBJ1-1; D is unclear. V was pared by 6 bases and J by 1 base, with 12 bases between. Germline lookup yields CDR1 MRHNA and CDR2 SNTAGT. The CDR3 loop spans 14 amino acids. CDR3 amino acids: CASREDGSNTEAFF. The CDR3 DNA follows: TGTGCCAGCAGGGAGGACGGATCGAACACTGAAGCTTTCTTT.

The V and J genes are TRBV27 and TRBJ1-1; D gene unclear. The CDR3 length is 13 residues. The V gene lost 3 bases and the J gene lost 4 bases, with 9 bases spanning the gap. Germline CDR1 is MNHEY and CDR2 is SMNVEV (reference sequence). In DNA form, the CDR3 reads TGTGCCAGCAGTTTTTCGTACTTCACTGAAGCTTTCTTT. The encoded protein is CASSFSYFTEAFF.

The chain combines TRBV5-6 with TRBJ2-7, with 10 positions matching TRBD2. J gave up 5 bases and V 6 bases, and 8 bases lay outside the gene matches. Germline lookup yields CDR1 SGHDT and CDR2 YYEEEE. The CDR3 has 14 amino acids. The DNA of the CDR3 is TGTGCCAGCATCCCCAGCGGGAGGGTCCACGAGCAGTACTTC. This translates into CASIPSGRVHEQYF.

J is TRBJ2-1 and V is TRBV5-1, with D uncertain. V lost 4 bases and J lost 2, with 7 bases in between. The CDR3 has 13 residues. Germline V gene lookup returns CDR1 SGHRS and CDR2 YFSETQ. CDR3 protein: CASSQATYNEQFF. In nucleotides, the CDR3 is TGCGCCAGCAGCCAAGCAACCTACAATGAGCAGTTCTTC.

The V gene is TRBV7-2, the J gene TRBJ2-1; D might be TRBD2 (6 bases). CDR3 length equals 14 residues. Trimming pared 2 bases from V and 6 bases from J, leaving 11 bases between. CDR1 is SGHTA and CDR2 is FQGNSA in the germline V gene. CDR3 sequence reads: CASSLIRELNEQFF. The CDR3 DNA follows: TGTGCCAGCAGCTTAATACGGGAGCTCAATGAGCAGTTCTTC.

This clone was counted between two and nine times. The chain links TRBV5-1 to TRBJ1-1; D is unresolved. The germline gives CDR1 SGHRS, CDR2 YFSETQ. The CDR3 is 13 residues long. Trimming pared 7 bases from V and 2 bases from J, leaving 12 bases between. The DNA for the CDR3 is TGCGCCAGCTGTCGGGCTTTTAACACTGAAGCTTTCTTT. This sequence encodes CASCRAFNTEAFF. Combining the CDR3 with reference TRBV5-1 and TRBJ1-1 gives the whole variable domain KAGVTQTPRYLIKTRGQQVTLSCSPISGHRSVSWYQQTPGQGLQFLFEYFSETQRNKGNFPGRFSGRQFSNSRSEMNVSTLELGDSALYLCASCRAFNTEAFFGQGTRLTVV.

This chain uses TRBV5-1 with TRBJ1-2, with D perhaps TRBD1 (6 bases). V lost 3 bases to trimming and J lost 1 base, with 19 bases between them. CDR3 length: 17 amino acids. Germline loops: CDR1 SGHRS, CDR2 YFSETQ. The CDR3 protein is CASSSHLQGGDNYGYTF. CDR3 in DNA: TGCGCCAGCAGCTCGCATTTACAGGGTGGAGATAACTATGGCTACACCTTC.

V and J are TRBV7-9 and TRBJ1-6; tentative D call: TRBD1 (5 bases). V lost 5 bases, J lost 8 bases, and 7 bases lay in between. The CDR3 loop spans 12 amino acids. Germline loops: CDR1 SEHNR, CDR2 FQNEAQ (reference sequence). The CDR3, as DNA: TGTGCCAGCAGCCCCAGGGATTCACCCCTCCACTTT. It translates to CASSPRDSPLHF.

This sequence joins TRBV6-5 and TRBJ1-6; D is perhaps TRBD1 (5 bases). Germline V gives CDR1 MNHEY, CDR2 SVGAGI. Between the trimmed V and J ends, which lost 2 bases and 12 bases, there was a span of 20 bases. There are 16 residues in the CDR3. The CDR3 DNA follows: TGTGCCAGCAGTTACGCGCTGGGACCGGACACTGGACCCCTCCACTTT. The encoded protein is CASSYALGPDTGPLHF.

The V gene is TRBV11-2, the J gene TRBJ2-1; 12 positions match TRBD2. In germline, CDR1 is SGHAT, CDR2 FQNNGV. The CDR3 is 16 residues long. Germline trimming cut 3 bases from V and 15 bases from J; bases unmatched to any gene: 15. The CDR3 nucleotides read TGTGCCAGCAGCTTTGGGGCTAGCGGGAGGGCCGCTCGGCGGTTCTTC. As protein: CASSFGASGRAARRFF. The whole variable domain, remainder taken from reference TRBV11-2 and TRBJ2-1, is EAGVAQSPRYKIIEKRQSVAFWCNPISGHATLYWYQQILGQGPKLLIQFQNNGVVDDSQLPKDRFSAERLKGVDSTLKIQPAKLEDSAVYLCASSFGASGRAARRFFGPGTRLTVL.

This chain connects TRBV30 to TRBJ2-5; D not certain. The CDR3 loop spans 12 amino acids. Germline assignment: CDR1 GTSNPN and CDR2 SVGIG (reference sequence). Trimming shortened V by 5 bases and J by 4 bases, and 11 bases separated the two germline ends. The CDR3 DNA follows: TGTGCCTGGGCTACAAGAGGAGAGACCCAGTACTTC. Its translation: CAWATRGETQYF.

The rearrangement uses TRBV2 and TRBJ2-7; D is uncertain. Trimming removed 4 bases at V and 1 base at J, with 8 bases between. This CDR3 region has 13 residues. Germline V gives CDR1 SNHLY, CDR2 FYNNEI. CDR3 region: CASSVVLSYEQYF. DNA of the CDR3: TGTGCCAGCAGTGTCGTTCTTTCCTACGAGCAGTACTTC.

The CDR3: CASSLVGRVRAHMNTEAFF. CDR3 bases: TGTGCCAGCAGCTTGGTTGGTCGTGTGAGGGCGCATATGAACACTGAAGCTTTCTTT. This chain joins TRBV5-6 and TRBJ1-1; D gene unclear. There are 19 residues in the CDR3. Germline CDR1 SGHDT, CDR2 YYEEEE. Trimming stripped 0 bases from V and 0 bases from J, with 21 bases between.

V usage is TRBV6-5 and J usage is TRBJ2-7; possible D gene TRBD2, 7 bases. V lost 5 bases and J lost 5, with 16 bases in between. Germline loops: CDR1 MNHEY, CDR2 SVGAGI. The CDR3 is 14 amino acids. The CDR3 sequence is CASSLRGGADEQYF. CDR3 nucleotides: TGTGCCAGCAGTCTCCGAGGGGGGGCAGACGAGCAGTACTTC.

The gene calls are TRBV5-1 and TRBJ2-5, with 12 nucleotides matching TRBD2. The CDR3 covers 15 residues. J lost 10 bases, V lost 2 bases, and 9 bases had no gene match. Germline CDR1 SGHRS, CDR2 YFSETQ. CDR3 residues: CASSFGTSGSLGQYF. CDR3 DNA sequence: TGCGCCAGCAGCTTCGGGACTAGCGGGTCACTCGGCCAGTACTTC. Together with reference TRBV5-1 and TRBJ2-5, the CDR3 gives the full variable domain: KAGVTQTPRYLIKTRGQQVTLSCSPISGHRSVSWYQQTPGQGLQFLFEYFSETQRNKGNFPGRFSGRQFSNSRSEMNVSTLELGDSALYLCASSFGTSGSLGQYFGPGTRLLVL.

The chain recombines TRBV7-2 with TRBJ2-1, with 12 bases fitting TRBD2. V shed 6 bases and J 8 bases; nucleotides not matched to a gene: 8. The length of the CDR3 is 15 residues. Per germline, CDR1 SGHTA and CDR2 FQGNSA. CDR3 sequence (DNA): TGTGCCAGCAGTTTTGGGACTAGCGGGCTTTATGAGCAGTTCTTC. Protein product: CASSFGTSGLYEQFF.

This clone occurred once. Other DNA sequences in the same sample also yield this CDR3. J is TRBJ2-2 and V is TRBV9; TRBD1 agrees at 8 bases. CDR3 length: 14 amino acids. Germline V lookup: CDR1 SGDLS, CDR2 YYNGEE. With V trimmed by 5 bases and J by 2 bases, 2 bases remained unmatched. The CDR3 coding sequence is TGTGCCAGCAGTGGACAGGGCAACACCGGGGAGCTGTTTTTT. Protein sequence: CASSGQGNTGELFF.

This clone was detected once. J is TRBJ1-1 and V is TRBV10-3; no firm D call. Trimming left V 4 bases short and J 1 base short, with 13 bases between. The CDR3 is 15 residues long. Germline CDR1 is ENHRY and CDR2 is SYGVKD. DNA of the CDR3: TGTGCCATCAGTGCGTTCCGGGGAGAGAACACTGAAGCTTTCTTT. Protein product: CAISAFRGENTEAFF.

The V and J genes are TRBV14 and TRBJ1-1, with a possible D match to TRBD1 (5 bases). CDR1 SGHDN and CDR2 FVKESK come from the germline V gene. CDR3 length equals 14 residues. Trimming removed 7 bases at V and 5 bases at J, with 17 bases between. The DNA for the CDR3 is TGTGCCAGCATAGACAGTCGCTCTAATACTGAAGCTTTCTTT. It specifies CASIDSRSNTEAFF. The whole variable domain, remainder taken from reference TRBV14 and TRBJ1-1, is EAGVTQFPSHSVIEKGQTVTLRCDPISGHDNLYWYRRVMGKEIKFLLHFVKESKQDESGMPNNRFLAERTGGTYSTLKVQPAELEDSGVYFCASIDSRSNTEAFFGQGTRLTVV.

V is TRBV7-3 and J is TRBJ1-1, with unresolved D. Trimming cost V 5 bases and J 5 bases, with 6 bases left between them. There are 11 residues in the CDR3. The germline V gene encodes CDR1 SGHTA and CDR2 FQGTGA. Written as DNA, the CDR3 is TGTGCCAGCAGCACCGGAACTGAAGCTTTCTTT. Its protein product is CASSTGTEAFF.

V and J are TRBV5-1 and TRBJ2-7; 9 bases fit TRBD2. This CDR3 is built from 15 residues. In germline, CDR1 is SGHRS, CDR2 YFSETQ. With 0 bases clipped from V and 7 bases from J, the junction kept 8 bases outside the gene matches. CDR3 bases: TGCGCCAGCAGCTTGGTTAGCGGGAGCCAGGGGGAGCAGTACTTC. It translates to CASSLVSGSQGEQYF.

This chain joins TRBV27 and TRBJ2-5; 7 bases fit TRBD1. The CDR3 is 15 residues long. Germline values: CDR1 MNHEY, CDR2 SMNVEV (reference sequence). With 5 bases clipped from V and 5 bases from J, the junction kept 11 bases outside the gene matches. The CDR3 coding sequence is TGTGCCAGCAGTACCAGGGACAGCCACAGGGAGACCCAGTACTTC. It encodes CASSTRDSHRETQYF.

This clone was seen a single time. The rearrangement joins TRBV7-8 to TRBJ1-5; tentative D call: TRBD1 (6 bases). Trimming stripped 3 bases from V and 1 base from J, with 16 bases between. The V gene's germline CDR1 is SGHVS and CDR2 FQNEAQ. The CDR3 is made up of 17 amino acids. For the CDR3, the DNA is TGTGCCAGCAGCTTTGGGGGGGCACCGGGGAGCAATCAGCCCCAGCATTTT. Protein: CASSFGGAPGSNQPQHF.

The count of this clone is one. This rearrangement joins TRBV5-1 to TRBJ2-3; no clear D. This CDR3 has 14 residues. Trimming shortened V by 1 base and J by 2 bases, and 8 bases separated the two germline ends. CDR1 is SGHRS and CDR2 is YFSETQ in the germline V gene. CDR3 in amino acids: CASSLIVATDTQYF. CDR3 DNA sequence: TGCGCCAGCAGCTTGATTGTAGCCACAGATACGCAGTATTTT.

A word on this clone: One end of the junction fails to match germline, which may point to a read error. The chain joins TRBV6-5 to TRBJ2-7; a possible D gene is TRBD2 (6 bases). The germline V gene has CDR1 MNHEY and CDR2 SVGAGI. The CDR3 length is 14 residues. The CDR3: CASSYKGGPYGQYF. The CDR3 DNA is TGTGCCAGCAGTTACAAGGGAGGCCCCTACGGGCAGTACTTC.

This clone was counted once. The chain uses TRBV29-1 and TRBJ1-4; D uncertain. Germline assignment: CDR1 SQVTM and CDR2 ANQGSEA. This CDR3 is built from 11 residues. V gave up 6 bases and J gave up 7 bases, with 9 bases separating them. Here the CDR3 reads CSVWISEKLFF. The CDR3 DNA reads as TGCAGCGTCTGGATAAGTGAAAAACTGTTTTTT.